This record covers a single T cell receptor (beta chain). The protocol was immunoSEQ multiplex PCR, while the TCRdb copy is restricted to in-frame clones and leaves out a portion. The table has 110,000 or so clones, 60% to 80% seen once. This entry comes from a study of blood T cell repertoires in COVID-19. About the research overall: The United States, Italy and Spain were the sources of the acute and convalescent COVID-19 samples. From T cells, B-cell-depleted T cells, or PBMCs came the material, which was cDNA or gDNA.

The germline gives CDR1 SQVTM, CDR2 ANQGSEA. V shed 7 bases and J shed 0 bases, with 16 bases lying between them. The CDR3 sequence is 15 residues long. This TCR derives from a human donor in a cohort sampled during active COVID-19. V usage is TRBV29-1 and J usage is TRBJ1-5, with D uncertain. Material: peripheral blood. CDR3 sequence reads: CSALIGDNSNQPQHF. The CDR3 DNA reads as TGCAGCGCCTTGATAGGAGATAATAGCAATCAGCCCCAGCATTTT.